The present TCR beta chain was sequenced within a study of cytomegalovirus exposure and HLA in healthy donors. V dropped 4 bases and J dropped 0 bases, with 13 bases sitting between them. The V gene's germline CDR1 is ENHRY and CDR2 SYGVKD. The CDR3 has 16 residues. This clone has only a few counts. Its antigen is currently unknown. Study-level results: Reports state that TCR beta sequences accurately predicted most subjects' HLA-A and HLA-B alleles.

PCR amplification relied on 60 Vbeta primers (plus 13 Jbeta primers). The repertoire was sequenced with immunoSEQ multiplex PCR; TCRdb's copy has only in-frame clones and lacks some. The sample gives 150,000 to 170,000 clones, 60% to 85% of which show up once; 4% to 4.5% is in the top ten. This TCR came from a middle-aged woman in good health and CMV-seronegative. This chain links TRBV10-3 with TRBJ1-3; possibly TRBD1 for D (6 bases). The sequenced sample consisted of PBMCs. CDR3 region: CAISGAQGLSGNTIYF. CDR3 in DNA: TGTGCCATCAGTGGGGCCCAGGGGCTCTCTGGAAACACCATATATTTT.